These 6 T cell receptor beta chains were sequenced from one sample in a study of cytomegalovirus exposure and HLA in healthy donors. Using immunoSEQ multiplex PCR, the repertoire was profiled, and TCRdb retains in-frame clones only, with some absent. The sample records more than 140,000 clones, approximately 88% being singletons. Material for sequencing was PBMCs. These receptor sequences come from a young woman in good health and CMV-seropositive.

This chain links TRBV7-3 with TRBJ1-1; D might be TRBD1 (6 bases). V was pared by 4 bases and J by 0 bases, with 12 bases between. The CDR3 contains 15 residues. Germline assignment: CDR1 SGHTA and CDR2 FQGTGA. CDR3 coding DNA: TGTGCCAGCAGCTCAAAAGGGGGATTGAACACTGAAGCTTTCTTT. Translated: CASSSKGGLNTEAFF. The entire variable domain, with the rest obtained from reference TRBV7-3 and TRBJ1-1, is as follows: GAGVSQTPSNKVTEKGKYVELRCDPISGHTALYWYRQSLGQGPEFLIYFQGTGAADDSGLPNDRFFAVRPEGSVSTLKIQRTERGDSAVYLCASSSKGGLNTEAFFGQGTRLTVV.

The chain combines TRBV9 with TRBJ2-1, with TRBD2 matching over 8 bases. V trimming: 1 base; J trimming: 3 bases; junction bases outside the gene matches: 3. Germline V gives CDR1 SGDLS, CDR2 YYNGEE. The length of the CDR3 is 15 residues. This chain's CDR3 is CASSVRLAGYNEQFF. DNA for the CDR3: TGTGCCAGCAGCGTACGGCTAGCGGGCTACAATGAGCAGTTCTTC.

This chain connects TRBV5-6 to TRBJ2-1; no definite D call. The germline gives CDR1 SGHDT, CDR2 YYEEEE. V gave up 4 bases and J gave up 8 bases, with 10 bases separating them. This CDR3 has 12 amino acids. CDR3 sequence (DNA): TGTGCCAGCAGCCTGGGTCGGTATGAGCAGTTCTTC. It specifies CASSLGRYEQFF.

CDR3 DNA: TGTGCTAGTGGTTTGGAGGGGCGGCAAAGGGGTACTGAAGCTTTCTTT. Translation: CASGLEGRQRGTEAFF. This sequence joins TRBV12-5 and TRBJ1-1; maybe TRBD1 (5 bases). Germline CDR1 and CDR2: LGHNT and FRNRAP. Between the trimmed V and J ends, which lost 1 base and 5 bases, there was a span of 17 bases. This CDR3 comprises 16 residues.

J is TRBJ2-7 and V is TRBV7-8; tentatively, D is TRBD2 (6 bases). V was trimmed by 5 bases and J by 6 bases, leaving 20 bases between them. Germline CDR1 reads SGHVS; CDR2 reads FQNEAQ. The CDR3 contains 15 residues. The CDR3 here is CASSLNIAAAGEQYF. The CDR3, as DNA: TGTGCCAGCAGCCTAAATATAGCGGCTGCGGGCGAGCAGTACTTC.

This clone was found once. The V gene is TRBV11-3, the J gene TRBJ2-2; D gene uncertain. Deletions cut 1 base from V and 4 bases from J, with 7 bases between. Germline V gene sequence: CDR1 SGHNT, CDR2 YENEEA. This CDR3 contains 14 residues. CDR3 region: CASSLGTATGELFF. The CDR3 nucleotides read TGTGCCAGCAGCTTAGGAACAGCCACCGGGGAGCTGTTTTTT.